The 5 T cell receptor beta chains presented below share a single source sample, sequenced in a study of blood T cell repertoires in COVID-19. Using immunoSEQ multiplex PCR, the repertoire was profiled, and TCRdb retains in-frame clones only, with some absent. This table holds 200,000 to 250,000 clones, 84% found once. The sample consisted of peripheral blood. The receptors come from a man aged 25 to 45 with active or convalescent COVID-19.

The CDR3 sequence is CASSMFSGTYEQYF. CDR3 nucleotides: TGTGCCAGCTCGATGTTCTCAGGGACCTACGAGCAGTACTTC. The chain is built from TRBV28 and TRBJ2-7, with D perhaps matching TRBD1 (5 bases). Germline V lookup: CDR1 MDHEN, CDR2 SYDVKM. Trimming took off 8 bases at V and 2 bases at J, with 16 bases between the two ends. The CDR3 is 14 amino acids.

This rearrangement joins TRBV6-5 to TRBJ2-1; 9 bases are a match to TRBD2. The CDR3 loop spans 12 amino acids. The trim removed 8 bases at V and 8 bases at J, leaving 4 bases unmatched. Germline V gives CDR1 MNHEY, CDR2 SVGAGI. The CDR3 region is CASARTSDEQFF. The CDR3 coding sequence is TGTGCCAGCGCCCGGACTAGCGATGAGCAGTTCTTC.

The chain has TRBV2 and TRBJ1-4; D may be TRBD1 (5 bases). CDR1 is SNHLY, CDR2 FYNNEI, per germline. Trimming took off 4 bases at V and 2 bases at J, with 11 bases between the two ends. The CDR3 covers 15 residues. The CDR3 nucleotides are TGTGCCAGCAGTGGAGTCCGGGGGACTAATGAAAAACTGTTTTTT. It yields the protein CASSGVRGTNEKLFF. The complete variable domain, with remaining parts taken from reference TRBV2 and TRBJ1-4, reads EPEVTQTPSHQVTQMGQEVILRCVPISNHLYFYWYRQILGQKVEFLVSFYNNEISEKSEIFDDQFSVERPDGSNFTLKIRSTKLEDSAMYFCASSGVRGTNEKLFFGSGTQLSVL.

In this sample, this clone turned up once. V and J are TRBV5-4 and TRBJ2-3, with 10 bases fitting TRBD2. The V segment lost 4 bases and the J segment 1 base; nucleotides outside the gene matches: 6. Germline V gives CDR1 SGHNT, CDR2 YYREEE (reference sequence). The CDR3 is 16 residues long. CDR3 nucleotides: TGTGCCAGCAGCCTGCCCGGGACTAGCGGCACAGATACGCAGTATTTT. This sequence encodes CASSLPGTSGTDTQYF.

This rearrangement joins TRBV6-2 or TRBV6-3 to TRBJ2-2, with TRBD1 identical over 8 bases. V lost 6 bases and J lost 6; bases outside the gene matches: 12. Germline V gene data show CDR1 as MNHEY and CDR2 as SVGEGT. CDR3 size: 16 residues. The CDR3 region is CASSSRTGNGSGELFF. CDR3 DNA: TGTGCCAGCAGCTCGCGGACAGGGAATGGTTCCGGGGAGCTGTTTTTT.